Listed below are T cell receptor beta chains from one sample, sequenced in a study of cytomegalovirus exposure and HLA in healthy donors. TCRdb's copy holds only in-frame clones and misses some; the assay was immunoSEQ multiplex PCR. The sample consists of roughly 130,000 clones, 65% to 90% of them appearing once. Sample: PBMCs. All receptors come from a male donor in good health and CMV-seropositive. The CDR3 runs from the conserved cysteine through the conserved F or W. A D gene is named only where the DNA matches it firmly. A clone size is listed for some rows: how often the clone was seen (once, few, many), or a class if it is expanded.

clone size,V gene,D gene,J gene,CDR3 DNA,CDR3 protein
.,TRBV7-6,TRBD2,TRBJ2-7,TGTGCCAGCAGCTTAGCCCTAGCGGGGGTAGAGCAGTACTTC,CASSLALAGVEQYF
.,TRBV19,.,TRBJ1-2,TGTGCCAGTAGTGTACAGGGCAGCGCTAACTATGGCTACACCTTC,CASSVQGSANYGYTF
.,TRBV19,TRBD1,TRBJ2-7,TGTGCCAGTAGTATTCTAACAGGGGGCTCCTACGAGCAGTACTTC,CASSILTGGSYEQYF
.,TRBV28,.,TRBJ2-1,TGTGCCAGCAGTACCGGGTCAAATGAGCAGTTCTTC,CASSTGSNEQFF
.,TRBV19,TRBD2,TRBJ2-6,TGTGCCAGTACCGGGGAGGGACACGTCCTGACTTTC,CASTGEGHVLTF
.,TRBV5-8,TRBD2,TRBJ2-7,TGTGCCAGCAGCTTCCTAGCGGGGGGTGACGAGCAGTACTTC,CASSFLAGGDEQYF
.,TRBV7-3,.,TRBJ2-7,TGTGCCAGCAGCTTAAAAGGAGGCGCCGAGCAGTACTTC,CASSLKGGAEQYF
once,TRBV10-3,.,TRBJ2-7,TGTGCCCACAACCCGGACAGCTCCTACGAGCAGTACTTC,CAHNPDSSYEQYF
.,TRBV28,TRBD1,TRBJ2-7,TGTGCCAGCAGTTTATTAACTCGGGACAGGGAATCCGAGCAGTACTTC,CASSLLTRDRESEQYF
.,TRBV28,.,TRBJ2-1,TGTGCCAGCAGCTCAGGCGGGACTGTAAACAATGAGCAGTTCTTC,CASSSGGTVNNEQFF
.,TRBV7-9,.,TRBJ2-7,TGTGCCAGCAGCTCCCTGGACAGAGCCTACGAGCAGTACTTC,CASSSLDRAYEQYF
.,TRBV27,TRBD2,TRBJ2-7,TGTGCCAGCAGACTATCGGGACTAGCGAGCTCCTACGAGCAGTACTTC,CASRLSGLASSYEQYF
.,TRBV7-9,.,TRBJ2-2,TGTTCCAGCAGCGACGGGACTGAGGGGCTGTTTTTT,CSSSDGTEGLFF
.,TRBV7-9,TRBD2,TRBJ2-2,TGTGCCAGCAGCTTGTCCCTTTGGAAGCGGGAGGGCCACACCGGGGAGCTGTTTTTT,CASSLSLWKREGHTGELFF
.,TRBV19,.,TRBJ1-4,TGTGCCAGTAGTATAGAAGGGACAAGGGGTAACGAAAAACTGTTTTTT,CASSIEGTRGNEKLFF
.,TRBV28,TRBD1,TRBJ1-2,TGTGCCAGCAGATCGGCCGGGACAGGGAATGGCTACACCTTC,CASRSAGTGNGYTF
.,TRBV9,TRBD2,TRBJ2-7,TGTGCCAGCAGTCCCGCCGGGGGGGGACGCCCATTTTGCTACGAGCAGTACTTC,CASSPAGGGRPFCYEQYF
.,TRBV5-6,.,TRBJ2-1,TGTGCCAGCAGCTTATTGGGACTCTCTTCCTACAATGAGCAGTTCTTC,CASSLLGLSSYNEQFF
.,TRBV5-3,.,TRBJ1-6,TGTGCCAGAAGCTTGGCACCTTGGGAGAAGATCAATTCCCCCCTCCACTTT,CARSLAPWEKINSPLHF
.,TRBV9,TRBD1,TRBJ2-7,TGTGCCAGCAGCGCCGGACAGGGAACCTACGAGCAGTACTTC,CASSAGQGTYEQYF
.,TRBV5-4,.,TRBJ2-1,TGTGCCAGCAGCTCGATAGAGGGAGGCCACAATGAGCAGTTCTTC,CASSSIEGGHNEQFF
.,TRBV9,TRBD2,TRBJ2-5,TGTGCCAGCAGCGTTGGCTTAGCGGGGGAGACCCAGTACTTC,CASSVGLAGETQYF
.,TRBV7-3,TRBD1,TRBJ2-1,TGTGCCAGCAGCTCTTTGGACAGGGAAGACCGGGGGCAGTTCTTC,CASSSLDREDRGQFF
.,TRBV28,.,TRBJ2-7,TGTGCCAGCAGTTTGAGATCCGAGCAGTACTTC,CASSLRSEQYF
.,TRBV29-1,TRBD1,TRBJ2-7,TGCAGCGGACAGGGGCCGTACGAGCAGTACTTC,CSGQGPYEQYF
.,TRBV5-1,.,TRBJ1-3,TGCGCCAGCAGCTTGGACGGACAGCCCTCTGGAAACACCATATATTTT,CASSLDGQPSGNTIYF
.,TRBV27,TRBD1,TRBJ2-2,TGTGCCAGCAGACCGACGACAGGGGCCTACACCGGGGAGCTGTTTTTT,CASRPTTGAYTGELFF
.,TRBV30,TRBD1,TRBJ1-2,TGTGCCTGGAACAGGGGAAGCTATGGCTACACCTTC,CAWNRGSYGYTF
few,TRBV6-6,TRBD1,TRBJ2-7,TGTGCCAGCAGTTTCCTGGACAGGGCAGGCGAGCAGTACTTC,CASSFLDRAGEQYF
.,TRBV27,TRBD2,TRBJ2-1,TGTGCCAGCAGTTTATCCGGGACTAGCGGAAACAATGAGCAGTTCTTC,CASSLSGTSGNNEQFF
.,TRBV7-9,TRBD1,TRBJ1-2,TGTGCCAGCAGCTTAGGGGGGGACAGGGGGAGGAACTATGGCTACACCTTC,CASSLGGDRGRNYGYTF
.,TRBV4-2,TRBD2,TRBJ2-7,TGTGCCAGCAGCCAAGATACTAGCGCGAGCTCCTACGAGCAGTACTTC,CASSQDTSASSYEQYF
.,TRBV11-2,.,TRBJ1-1,TGTGCCAGCAGCTTGTACAGTGAAGCTTTCTTT,CASSLYSEAFF
.,TRBV28,.,TRBJ1-5,TGTGCCAGCAGTTTTGAGGGTATCCAGCCCCAGCATTTT,CASSFEGIQPQHF
.,TRBV6-1,.,TRBJ1-2,TGTGCCAGCACTATTACCGGGACTGATGGCTACACCTTC,CASTITGTDGYTF
.,TRBV15,.,TRBJ2-5,TGTGCCACCAGCAGTCTTCGGACACCTCAAGAGACCCAGTACTTC,CATSSLRTPQETQYF
.,TRBV7-9,TRBD2,TRBJ2-3,TGTGCCAGCAGTTGGACGGGAGGTATAGATACGCAGTATTTT,CASSWTGGIDTQYF
.,TRBV9,TRBD2,TRBJ2-2,TGTGCCAGCAGCGTAGAGGTCGCTAGCGGCACCGGGGAGCTGTTTTTT,CASSVEVASGTGELFF
.,TRBV29-1,.,TRBJ1-2,TGCAGCGTTGAAGTCGGAGATGGCTATGGCTACACCTTC,CSVEVGDGYGYTF
.,TRBV7-8,TRBD1,TRBJ2-7,TGTGCCAGCAGCTTCGACAGGGCCCACTACGAGCAGTACTTC,CASSFDRAHYEQYF
.,TRBV19,.,TRBJ2-1,TGTGCCAGTACCCCTGGGGCCGGATACAGCAATGAGCAGTTCTTC,CASTPGAGYSNEQFF
.,TRBV6-4,.,TRBJ2-1,TGTGCCAGCAGTGTGCGAGGGAGCTCCTACAATGAGCAGTTCTTC,CASSVRGSSYNEQFF
.,TRBV28,TRBD2,TRBJ2-7,TGTGCCAGCACCACCTTGGGACTAGCGGGAGACTACCCCCTCGTTGAGCAGTACTTC,CASTTLGLAGDYPLVEQYF
once,TRBV4-1,.,TRBJ1-1,TGCGCCAGCACCACAGGGTGGTTGACCGGGAACACTGAAGCTTTCTTT,CASTTGWLTGNTEAFF
.,TRBV6-7,TRBD2,TRBJ2-3,TGTGCCAGCAGTTTCCATAGCGGGAAGTACACAGATACGCAGTATTTT,CASSFHSGKYTDTQYF
few,TRBV5-1,.,TRBJ2-3,TGCGCCAGCAGCTGGCGCCCGACGCGGAGAGAGGGAGATACGCAGTATTTT,CASSWRPTRREGDTQYF
.,TRBV19,.,TRBJ1-3,TGTGCCAGTAGTATTACAGGAACAGTCTCTGGAAACACCATATATTTT,CASSITGTVSGNTIYF
.,TRBV4-1,TRBD1,TRBJ2-7,TGCGCCAGCAGCCAAGAAGAGGGGGCTTACATCTACGAGCAGTACTTC,CASSQEEGAYIYEQYF